Each of the 15 T cell receptor beta chains below was sequenced from the same sample in a study of shared clonotypes between healthy human individuals. Libraries were prepared by immunoSEQ multiplex PCR; TCRdb keeps only in-frame clonotypes and omits some of them. The repertoire holds some 2.3 million clones, just over 90% seen once, with 0.35% to 0.5% in the top ten. The sequenced material came from naive CD4+ T cells from PBMCs. Noted subset: CD45RA+ positively selected. The source of these receptors is a man aged 18 to 30 in good health. Some clones in this sample may be carry-over from other donors' samples.

There are a few counts of this clone. The chain joins TRBV28 to TRBJ1-1; tentatively, D is TRBD1 (5 bases). This CDR3 is 15 amino acids long. V was trimmed by 5 bases and J by 3 bases, leaving 16 bases between them. From germline, CDR1 is MDHEN and CDR2 SYDVKM. Written as DNA, the CDR3 is TGTGCCAGCAGTCCCCCCCAGGGTTTTCACACTGAAGCTTTCTTT. This translates into CASSPPQGFHTEAFF.

The chain is built from TRBV7-2 and TRBJ2-4, with D possibly called TRBD1 or TRBD2 (7 bases each). The V and J ends lost 4 bases and 0 bases respectively, with 13 bases between them. The CDR3 is 16 amino acids. In germline, CDR1 is SGHTA, CDR2 FQGNSA. CDR3 DNA sequence: TGTGCCAGCAGCTCCCAGGGGGGGGGAGCCAAAAACATTCAGTACTTC. This translates into CASSSQGGGAKNIQYF.

The genes are TRBV9 and TRBJ2-1; 12 bases align to TRBD2. This CDR3 has 15 residues. From germline, CDR1 is SGDLS and CDR2 YYNGEE. V gave up 4 bases and J gave up 8 bases; unmatched junction bases: 7. Written as DNA, the CDR3 is TGTGCCAGCAGCTCGACTAGCGGGAGAAGGTATGAGCAGTTCTTC. Translated, it gives CASSSTSGRRYEQFF.

The chain links TRBV19 to TRBJ2-1, with 9 bases identical to TRBD2. This CDR3 spans 19 amino acids. The ends lost 3 bases at V and 2 bases at J; junction bases unmatched: 14. In germline, CDR1 is LNHDA, CDR2 SQIVND (reference sequence). The CDR3, as DNA: TGTGCCAGTAGTATGACCTCGGGGCTAGCGGGATCCGCCTACAATGAGCAGTTCTTC. Translating it yields CASSMTSGLAGSAYNEQFF.

The gene calls are TRBV7-7 and TRBJ2-1; the D is unclear. This CDR3 comprises 13 residues. From germline, CDR1 is SSHAT and CDR2 FNYEAQ (reference sequence). V lost 3 bases to trimming and J lost 6 bases, with 9 bases between them. CDR3 coding DNA: TGTGCCAGCAGCTTGACTTTTTCCAATGAGCAGTTCTTC. Amino acid sequence: CASSLTFSNEQFF. The full variable domain, completed using reference TRBV7-7 and TRBJ2-1, is GAGVSQSPRYKVTKRGQDVTLRCDPISSHATLYWYQQALGQGPEFLTYFNYEAQPDKSGLPSDRFSAERPEGSISTLTIQRTEQRDSAMYRCASSLTFSNEQFFGPGTRLTVL.

The chain is built from TRBV5-1 and TRBJ2-7, with D unclear. Germline-derived CDR1 and CDR2 are SGHRS and YFSETQ. Trimming removed 0 bases at V and 0 bases at J, with 10 bases between. The CDR3 extends over 15 amino acids. CDR3 nucleotides: TGCGCCAGCAGCTTGGATGGCAGTAGCTCCTACGAGCAGTACTTC. It codes for CASSLDGSSSYEQYF.

A single count supports this clone. The chain employs TRBV21-1 and TRBJ2-1; whether TRBD2, the table's D call, matches the DNA was not checked. TRBV21-1 counts as a pseudogene. The CDR3 is 15 residues long. The CDR3 DNA reads TGTGCCAGCAGCACCCACAGGGAGGGACACAATGAGCAGTTCTTC. Translation gives CASSTHREGHNEQFF.

The chain employs TRBV2 and TRBJ1-1; 9 bases line up with TRBD1. This CDR3 is built from 14 residues. Per the germline V gene, CDR1 is SNHLY and CDR2 is FYNNEI. Trimming removed 9 bases from V and 3 bases from J; junction bases left unmatched: 8. The CDR3: CASTKTGGDTEAFF. The CDR3 region has the DNA TGTGCCAGTACCAAGACAGGGGGTGACACTGAAGCTTTCTTT.

The chain is built from TRBV6-5 and TRBJ1-1, with 8 bases identical to TRBD1. Germline CDR1 reads MNHEY; CDR2 reads SVGAGI. This CDR3 comprises 15 residues. Losses at the gene ends were 5 bases for V and 3 bases for J; bases not matched to a gene: 8. The CDR3 loop reads CASSLFKTGDTEAFF. The CDR3 bases are TGTGCCAGCAGTCTTTTTAAGACAGGGGACACTGAAGCTTTCTTT.

This chain connects TRBV6-5 to TRBJ2-7, with D unresolved. The V and J ends lost 5 bases and 6 bases respectively, with 8 bases between them. The CDR3 is made up of 11 amino acids. CDR1 and CDR2 (germline): MNHEY, SVGAGI. The CDR3 DNA follows: TGTGCCAGCAGTCAGACTCGCGAGCAGTACTTC. This translates into CASSQTREQYF.

V usage is TRBV6-5 and J usage is TRBJ2-5, with unresolved D. Germline values: CDR1 MNHEY, CDR2 SVGAGI. V gave up 5 bases and J gave up 1 base, with 11 bases separating them. CDR3 length: 14 amino acids. DNA for the CDR3: TGTGCCAGCAGTACTCGCCTATTCCAAGAGACCCAGTACTTC. Its protein is CASSTRLFQETQYF.

J is TRBJ2-5 and V is TRBV28; 7 positions agree with TRBD2. The germline V gene encodes CDR1 MDHEN and CDR2 SYDVKM. The CDR3 is made up of 13 amino acids. J was trimmed by 5 bases and V by 6 bases; bases with no gene match: 6. CDR3 nucleotide sequence: TGTGCCAGCAGACTTGGGACTACCGAGACCCAGTACTTC. Protein sequence: CASRLGTTETQYF.

The rearrangement links TRBV5-1 to TRBJ2-7; D is undetermined. Trimming removed 0 bases from V and 1 base from J, with 11 bases in between. CDR3 length: 15 residues. From germline, CDR1 is SGHRS and CDR2 YFSETQ. This CDR3 reads CASSLGTSPSYEQYF. CDR3 nucleotide sequence: TGCGCCAGCAGCTTGGGGACGTCACCGTCCTACGAGCAGTACTTC. The variable domain in full, completed from reference TRBV5-1 and TRBJ2-7, reads KAGVTQTPRYLIKTRGQQVTLSCSPISGHRSVSWYQQTPGQGLQFLFEYFSETQRNKGNFPGRFSGRQFSNSRSEMNVSTLELGDSALYLCASSLGTSPSYEQYFGPGTRLTVT.

The chain links TRBV11-1 to TRBJ2-3, with 8 bases matching TRBD2. From germline, CDR1 is SGHAT and CDR2 FQDESV (reference sequence). The CDR3 runs to 17 residues. Losses at the gene ends were 4 bases for V and 0 bases for J; bases not matched to a gene: 9. The CDR3 sequence: CASSWGSGTWSTDTQYF. The CDR3 nucleotides read TGTGCCAGCAGCTGGGGTAGCGGGACATGGAGCACAGATACGCAGTATTTT.

CDR3: CATSAPGQGYQPQHF. The CDR3 DNA is TGTGCCACCAGCGCGCCGGGACAGGGGTATCAGCCCCAGCATTTT. The chain uses TRBV15 and TRBJ1-5, with 10 nucleotides matching TRBD1. In germline, CDR1 is LNHNV, CDR2 YYDKDF (reference sequence). The CDR3 contains 15 residues. J was trimmed by 5 bases and V by 5 bases; bases with no gene match: 6.